This TCR beta chain is from a study of TIL therapy for anti-PD-1-resistant metastatic lung cancer. Study information: A few tumors were EGFR-mutant and two were ALK-rearranged. Study-level points and caveats: The cohort had more treatment-naive, never-smoker and oncogene-addicted patients than typical. TIL cultures after expansion showed higher clonality and lower diversity than baseline tumor (median 6% vs 31%).

This sample's time point: pre-treatment sample, taken before nivolumab and TIL therapy. Most excised metastases sampled were pleural nodules or supraclavicular lymph nodes. Progressing patients received lymphodepletion, expanded TIL infusion and IL-2. This clone is deemed large (0.1 to 1%). As yet, its antigen is unknown. V lost 0 bases, J lost 4 bases, and 8 bases lay in between. The germline V gene has CDR1 SGHTS and CDR2 YDEGEE. CDR3 length: 13 amino acids. This was the immunoSEQ v3 assay. Produced via immunoSEQ multiplex PCR; TCRdb's table is partial and in-frame only. The sample consists of approximately 24,000 clones, approximately 77% of them appearing once.

This clonotype originated in a person aged 25-79 years with non-small cell lung cancer. This specimen was tumor tissue, taken at baseline. J is TRBJ2-7 and V is TRBV5-8; D is undetermined. For the CDR3, the DNA is TGTGCCAGCAGCTTGGACTGGGAATACGAGCAGTACTTC. It is translated as CASSLDWEYEQYF.